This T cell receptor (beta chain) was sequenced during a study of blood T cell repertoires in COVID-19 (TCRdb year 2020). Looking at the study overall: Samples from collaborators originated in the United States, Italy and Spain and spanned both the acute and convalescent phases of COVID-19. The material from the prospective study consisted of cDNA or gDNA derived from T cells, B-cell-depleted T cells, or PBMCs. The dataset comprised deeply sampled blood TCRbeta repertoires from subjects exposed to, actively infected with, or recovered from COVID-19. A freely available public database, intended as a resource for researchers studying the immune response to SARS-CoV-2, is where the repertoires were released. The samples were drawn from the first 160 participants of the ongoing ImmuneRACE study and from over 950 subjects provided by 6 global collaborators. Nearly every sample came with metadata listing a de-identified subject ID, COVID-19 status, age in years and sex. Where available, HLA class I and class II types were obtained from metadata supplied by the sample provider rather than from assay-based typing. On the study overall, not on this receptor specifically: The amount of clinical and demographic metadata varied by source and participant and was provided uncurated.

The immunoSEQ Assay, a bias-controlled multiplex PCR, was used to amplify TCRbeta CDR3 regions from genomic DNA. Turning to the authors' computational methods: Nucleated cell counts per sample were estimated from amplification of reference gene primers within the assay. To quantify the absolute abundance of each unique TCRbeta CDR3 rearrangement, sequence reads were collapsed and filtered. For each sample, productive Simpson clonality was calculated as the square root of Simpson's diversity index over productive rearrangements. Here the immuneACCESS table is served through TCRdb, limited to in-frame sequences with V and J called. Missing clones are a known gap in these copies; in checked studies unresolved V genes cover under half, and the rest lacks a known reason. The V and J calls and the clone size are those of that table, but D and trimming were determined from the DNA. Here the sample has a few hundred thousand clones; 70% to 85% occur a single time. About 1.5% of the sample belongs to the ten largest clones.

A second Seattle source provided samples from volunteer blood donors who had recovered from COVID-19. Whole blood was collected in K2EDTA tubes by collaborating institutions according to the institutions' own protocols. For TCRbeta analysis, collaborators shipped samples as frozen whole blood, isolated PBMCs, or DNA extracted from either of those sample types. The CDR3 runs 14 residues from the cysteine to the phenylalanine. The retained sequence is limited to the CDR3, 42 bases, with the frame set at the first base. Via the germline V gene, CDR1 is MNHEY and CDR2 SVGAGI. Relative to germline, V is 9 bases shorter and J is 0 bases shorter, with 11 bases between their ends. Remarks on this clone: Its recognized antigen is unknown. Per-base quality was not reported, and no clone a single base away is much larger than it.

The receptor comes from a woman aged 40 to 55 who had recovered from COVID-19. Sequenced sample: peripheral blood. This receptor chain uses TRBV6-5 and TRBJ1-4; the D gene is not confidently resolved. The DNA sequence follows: TGTGCCAGTCGCCAGTCCGCAACTAATGAAAAACTGTTTTTT. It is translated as CASRQSATNEKLFF.